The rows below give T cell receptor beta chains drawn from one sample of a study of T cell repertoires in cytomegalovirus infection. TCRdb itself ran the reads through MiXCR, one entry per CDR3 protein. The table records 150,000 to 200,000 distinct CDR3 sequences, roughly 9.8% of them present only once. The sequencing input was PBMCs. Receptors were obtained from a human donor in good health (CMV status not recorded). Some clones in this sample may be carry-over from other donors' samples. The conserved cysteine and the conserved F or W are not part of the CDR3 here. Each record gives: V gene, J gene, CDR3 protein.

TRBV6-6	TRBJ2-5	ASSAWGPLEWARQETQY
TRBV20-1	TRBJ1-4	SASFSMGTEKLF
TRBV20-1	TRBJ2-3	SAQRASGTDTQY
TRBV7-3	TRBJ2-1	ASSPLAGGNEQF
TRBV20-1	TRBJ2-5	SAYRSGSTQETQY
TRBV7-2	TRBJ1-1	ASSFPQGSAFTEAF
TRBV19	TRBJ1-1	ASSIEGDNTEAF
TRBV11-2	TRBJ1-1	ASSFGPRYAF
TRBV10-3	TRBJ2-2	AISGTSNTGELF
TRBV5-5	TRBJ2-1	ASSSQLAGGPVEQF
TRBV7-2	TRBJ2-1	ASSPWGTSGNNEQF
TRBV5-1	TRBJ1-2	ASTLGQGKGYGYT
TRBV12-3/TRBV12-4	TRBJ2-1	ASSPAGQTYNEQF
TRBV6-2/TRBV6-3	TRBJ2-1	ASSYSSSGSRSYNEQF
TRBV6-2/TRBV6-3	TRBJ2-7	ASSYGGEQY
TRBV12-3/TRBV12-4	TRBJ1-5	ASSKGEDQPQH
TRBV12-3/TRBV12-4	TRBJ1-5	ASSFDRNGQPQH
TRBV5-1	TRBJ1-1	ASSREGGNTEAF
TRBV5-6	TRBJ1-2	ASSLGDRRRARDYGYT
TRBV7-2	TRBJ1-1	ASSLATADTVF
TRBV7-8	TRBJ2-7	ASRPTGGRPLYEQY
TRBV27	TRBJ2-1	ASSSRGGHNPRQFLHEQF
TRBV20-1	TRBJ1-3	SATGTGANLDGNTIY
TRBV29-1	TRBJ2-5	SVEVAGVETQY
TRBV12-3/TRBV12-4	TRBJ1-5	ASSRTGTQQPQH
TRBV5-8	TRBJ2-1	ASILAGYNEQF
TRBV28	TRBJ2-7	ASSKTGGGNEQY